The 5 T cell receptor beta chains given below trace back to one sample, sequenced in a study of lymphopenia after photon versus proton radiotherapy. Here immunoSEQ multiplex PCR was the method, and the copy in TCRdb shows in-frame clones only, minus some. The table includes around 64,000 clones, roughly 87% detected once. The material sequenced was peripheral blood, taken from a patient treated with proton-based radiotherapy. All receptors derive from a man older than 75 with esophageal cancer.

The chain recombines TRBV7-2 with TRBJ2-7, with 7 nucleotides matching TRBD1. CDR1 is SGHTA and CDR2 is FQGNSA in the germline V gene. This CDR3 is built from 13 residues. Trimming removed 4 bases from V and 2 bases from J; junction bases left unmatched: 2. The CDR3 DNA reads TGTGCCAGCAGCTACCAGGGGGCCTACGAGCAGTACTTC. Its translation: CASSYQGAYEQYF.

The chain carries TRBV4-3 and TRBJ1-5; 7 bases fit TRBD1. With V trimmed by 0 bases and J by 6 bases, 8 bases remained unmatched. Germline V lookup: CDR1 LGHNA, CDR2 YSLEER. The CDR3 consists of 16 residues. CDR3 sequence (DNA): TGCGCCAGCAGCCAAGATGTGGGTAACAGGGGTCAGCCCCAGCATTTT. Residues: CASSQDVGNRGQPQHF.

The V gene is TRBV5-1, the J gene TRBJ1-1; 7 positions match TRBD1. The CDR3 consists of 12 residues. J was trimmed by 8 bases and V by 5 bases; bases with no gene match: 6. Germline V lookup: CDR1 SGHRS, CDR2 YFSETQ. CDR3 sequence: CASSEDREEAFF. In DNA, the CDR3 is TGCGCCAGCAGTGAAGACAGGGAGGAAGCTTTCTTT.

This chain uses TRBV18 with TRBJ1-4; the match to TRBD1 covers 12 bases. J gave up 8 bases and V 1 base, and 5 bases lay outside the gene matches. Germline CDR1 and CDR2: KGHSH and LQKENI. There are 16 residues in the CDR3. In nucleotides, the CDR3 is TGTGCCAGCTCACCACGGCCGGGACAGGGGGCGGAAAAACTGTTTTTT. This gives the protein CASSPRPGQGAEKLFF.

This clone was picked up a small number of times. The chain joins TRBV10-3 to TRBJ2-2, with 8 bases aligning to TRBD2. Germline CDR1 is ENHRY and CDR2 is SYGVKD. This CDR3 contains 15 residues. V was pared by 5 bases and J by 5 bases, with 7 bases of the junction left unmatched. CDR3 in amino acids: CAISPGLGGTGELFF. In DNA, the CDR3 is TGTGCCATCAGTCCGGGACTAGGAGGGACCGGGGAGCTGTTTTTT.